Ten or more counts support the clone carrying this T cell receptor (beta chain). What it binds is unknown. This sample was taken from a study of T cells in Graves' hyperthyroidism and ophthalmopathy. Used for diagnoses were clinical symptoms, serum thyroxine and TRAb, thyroid ultrasound and orbital computed tomography. PBMCs were obtained from about 9 ml fresh peripheral blood. RNA transcripts yielded amplified TCR beta CDR3 regions. The study used the HTBI primer set for a first-round RT-PCR of the TCR CDR3. Each CDR3 protein gets one entry after TCRdb re-called the multiplex PCR reads with MiXCR. The sample has fewer than 550,000 distinct CDR3 sequences; approximately 25% are singletons. V was clipped by 4 bases and J by 3 bases, with 9 bases between them. This CDR3 has 13 residues. Germline V gives CDR1 MNHEY, CDR2 SVGAGI. Study-level findings and limits: A model using 13 V-J features told ophthalmopathy apart from stable hyperthyroidism. The blood repertoire included most of the expanded thyroid clonotypes above 0.001.

Specimen: blood. V is TRBV6-5 and J is TRBJ1-1; D is unresolved. This clonotype was sampled from a woman aged 25 to 39 with Graves' ophthalmopathy. The CDR3 region is CASSSRSDTEAFF. CDR3 nucleotide sequence: TGTGCCAGCAGTTCACGTTCCGACACTGAAGCTTTCTTT.